These 6 T cell receptor beta chains share one sample of origin, sequenced in a study of blood T cell repertoires in COVID-19. Sequencing was performed with immunoSEQ multiplex PCR; in TCRdb, only in-frame clones are kept and a portion is missing. The sample consists of 150,000 to 200,000 clones, roughly nine tenths of them appearing once. The sample taken for sequencing was peripheral blood. The receptors shown here come from a man aged 55 to 70 with active or convalescent COVID-19.

The CDR3 loop reads CASSQPPQGYTF. In DNA, the CDR3 is TGTGCCAGCAGCCAGCCTCCCCAGGGCTACACCTTC. The V call is TRBV3-1 (or the pseudogene TRBV3-2), the J call TRBJ1-2; no clear D. CDR1 is LGHDT and CDR2 is YNNKEL in the germline V gene (reference sequence). This CDR3 contains 12 residues. Trimming pared 3 bases from V and 8 bases from J, leaving 10 bases between.

The genes are TRBV5-1 and TRBJ2-2, with TRBD2 as a possible D gene (6 bases). The CDR3 covers 15 residues. Germline CDR1 SGHRS, CDR2 YFSETQ. The germline V and J ends were trimmed by 0 bases and 1 base, with 7 bases remaining between them. CDR3 in amino acids: CASSLAGGNTGELFF. The CDR3 nucleotides read TGCGCCAGCAGCTTGGCCGGGGGGAACACCGGGGAGCTGTTTTTT.

CDR3 sequence (DNA): TGTGCCAGCAGTGACCTAGCGGGAGTAGTTTCCGAGCAGTACTTC. Translated: CASSDLAGVVSEQYF. This chain connects TRBV2 to TRBJ2-7; 10 positions match TRBD2. Trimming removed 3 bases from V and 6 bases from J; junction bases left unmatched: 8. The V gene's germline CDR1 is SNHLY and CDR2 FYNNEI. The CDR3 sequence is 15 residues long.

CDR3 in DNA: TGTGCCAGCAGCTTAGGGCAGGGGAATGAAAAACTGTTTTTT. Translation: CASSLGQGNEKLFF. V is TRBV7-9 and J is TRBJ1-4; the D gene is possibly TRBD1 (6 bases). This CDR3 has 14 residues. CDR1 SEHNR and CDR2 FQNEAQ come from the germline V gene (reference sequence). V was cut by 1 base and J by 5 bases, with 8 bases left in between.

V usage is TRBV9 and J usage is TRBJ1-2; D unclear. V was shortened by 0 bases and J by 3 bases, with 9 bases between the two germline ends. The CDR3 covers 14 residues. Germline-derived CDR1 and CDR2 are SGDLS and YYNGEE. In DNA form, the CDR3 reads TGTGCCAGCAGCGTAGATACAGCATACTATGGCTACACCTTC. Translation: CASSVDTAYYGYTF.

The chain combines TRBV13 with TRBJ2-7, with D tentatively TRBD2 (7 bases). The CDR3 extends over 17 amino acids. Trimming removed 5 bases from V and 1 base from J, with 21 bases in between. The germline gives CDR1 PRHDT, CDR2 FYEKMQ (reference sequence). The CDR3 sequence: CASSARVGGPRSYEQYF. The CDR3 DNA follows: TGTGCCAGCAGCGCCAGGGTGGGGGGGCCACGATCCTACGAGCAGTACTTC.